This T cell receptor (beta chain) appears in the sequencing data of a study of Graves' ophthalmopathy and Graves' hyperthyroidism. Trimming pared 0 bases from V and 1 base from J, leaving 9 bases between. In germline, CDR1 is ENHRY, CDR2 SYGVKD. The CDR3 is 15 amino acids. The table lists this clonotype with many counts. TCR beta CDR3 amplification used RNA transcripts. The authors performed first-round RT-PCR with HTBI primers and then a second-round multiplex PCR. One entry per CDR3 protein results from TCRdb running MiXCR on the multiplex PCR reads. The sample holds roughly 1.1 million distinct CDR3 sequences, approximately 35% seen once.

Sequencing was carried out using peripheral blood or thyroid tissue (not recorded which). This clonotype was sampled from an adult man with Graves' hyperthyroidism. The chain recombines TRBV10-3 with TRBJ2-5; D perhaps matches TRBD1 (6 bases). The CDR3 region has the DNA TGTGCCATCAGTGAGTCTCCCAGGGGCCAAGAGACCCAGTACTTC. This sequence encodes CAISESPRGQETQYF.